The 31 T cell receptor beta chains reported below all come from one sample, sequenced in a study of CD8 T cells in Susac syndrome. An input of roughly 0.45 to 1 ug of RNA was subjected to reverse transcription using random hexamers. Each CDR3 protein gets one entry after TCRdb re-called the immunoSEQ multiplex PCR reads with MiXCR. The table includes some 200,000 distinct CDR3 sequences, about 94% detected once. The sequenced sample consisted of CD8+ T cells from PBMCs. These receptors originate from a human donor with multiple sclerosis.

The V gene is TRBV13, the J gene TRBJ1-5; D is unresolved. The CDR3 is 12 amino acids. Germline values: CDR1 PRHDT, CDR2 FYEKMQ (reference sequence). V lost 3 bases, J lost 5 bases, and 5 bases lay in between. CDR3 residues: CASSFKHQPQHF. The CDR3, as DNA: TGTGCCAGCAGCTTCAAGCATCAGCCCCAGCATTTT.

This CDR3 is CASRQTGVTEAFF. The CDR3 nucleotides read TGTGCCAGCAGACAGACAGGGGTCACTGAAGCTTTCTTT. The genes are TRBV6-5 and TRBJ1-1; TRBD1 matches 8 bases. CDR3 size: 13 residues. The J segment lost 4 bases and the V segment lost 6 bases, leaving 4 bases of the junction unmatched. Germline loops: CDR1 MNHEY, CDR2 SVGAGI.

In its sample, this clonotype was seen a few times. The rearrangement uses TRBV11-2 and TRBJ2-7; D is tentatively TRBD1 or TRBD2 (5 bases each). V lost 6 bases and J lost 7, with 13 bases in between. CDR1 is SGHAT, CDR2 FQNNGV, per germline. CDR3 size: 12 residues. The DNA of the CDR3 is TGTGCCAGCAGTCCAGGGTCGGGGGAGCAGTACTTC. This encodes CASSPGSGEQYF.

This chain joins TRBV7-9 and TRBJ2-5; no reliable D call. Trimming took off 1 base at V and 3 bases at J, with 12 bases between the two ends. This CDR3 region has 15 residues. CDR1 is SEHNR, CDR2 FQNEAQ, per germline (reference sequence). This CDR3 is CASSLESLGKETQYF. In nucleotides, the CDR3 is TGTGCCAGCAGCTTAGAGTCCCTGGGGAAAGAGACCCAGTACTTC.

V gene TRBV14 combines with J gene TRBJ2-1, with no clear D. The CDR3 covers 17 residues. CDR1 SGHDN and CDR2 FVKESK come from the germline V gene. V was shortened by 1 base and J by 0 bases, with 13 bases between the two germline ends. CDR3 region: CASSQVQIISSYNEQFF. The DNA of the CDR3 is TGTGCCAGCAGCCAAGTCCAGATTATTAGCTCCTACAATGAGCAGTTCTTC.

The chain has TRBV4-3 and TRBJ2-1; no clear D gene. The CDR3 extends over 13 amino acids. Trimming took 4 bases from V and 7 from J, leaving 11 bases between them. The germline CDR1 and CDR2 sequences are LGHNA and YSLEER. The CDR3 is CASSLRPSNEQFF. The CDR3 DNA sequence: TGCGCCAGCAGCCTTCGGCCCAGTAATGAGCAGTTCTTC.

The V gene is TRBV19, the J gene TRBJ2-5; 10 bases map to TRBD1. Per germline, CDR1 LNHDA and CDR2 SQIVND (reference sequence). The CDR3 is made up of 16 amino acids. Trimming removed 5 bases from V and 2 bases from J; junction bases left unmatched: 8. The CDR3 loop is CASSGGDRGWQETQYF. Here the CDR3 DNA reads TGTGCCAGTAGTGGAGGGGACAGGGGTTGGCAAGAGACCCAGTACTTC.

This sequence joins TRBV14 and TRBJ2-7; 9 positions agree with TRBD1. The J segment lost 3 bases and the V segment lost 3 bases, leaving 6 bases of the junction unmatched. There are 15 residues in the CDR3. The V gene's germline CDR1 is SGHDN and CDR2 FVKESK. The CDR3 nucleotides read TGTGCCAGCAGCCAGTATACAGGGGGCAGCTACGAGCAGTACTTC. Residues: CASSQYTGGSYEQYF.

The chain links TRBV11-2 to TRBJ2-7, with TRBD1 matching over 7 bases. J lost 2 bases, V lost 5 bases, and 9 bases had no gene match. Germline V gives CDR1 SGHAT, CDR2 FQNNGV. CDR3 length equals 15 residues. The CDR3 DNA reads TGTGCCAGCAGCGCCTCCGACAGGGCCCCCTACGAGCAGTACTTC. It codes for CASSASDRAPYEQYF. Looking up the rest from reference TRBV11-2 and TRBJ2-7 gives the full variable domain: EAGVAQSPRYKIIEKRQSVAFWCNPISGHATLYWYQQILGQGPKLLIQFQNNGVVDDSQLPKDRFSAERLKGVDSTLKIQPAKLEDSAVYLCASSASDRAPYEQYFGPGTRLTVT.

The chain links TRBV13 to TRBJ2-1, with 7 bases fitting TRBD2. The CDR3 runs to 15 residues. Trimming cost V 5 bases and J 6 bases; bases outside gene matches: 10. CDR1 PRHDT and CDR2 FYEKMQ come from the germline V gene (reference sequence). The CDR3 nucleotides read TGTGCCAGCAGCCCCGCGGGGGAGGGCCCCAATGAGCAGTTCTTC. Translated, it gives CASSPAGEGPNEQFF.

The CDR3 region is CASSDLTGITGELFF. For the CDR3, the DNA is TGTGCCAGCAGTGACTTGACAGGGATCACCGGGGAGCTGTTTTTT. The chain employs TRBV25-1 and TRBJ2-2, with TRBD1 identical over 7 bases. Germline CDR1 and CDR2: MGHDK and SYGVNS. The CDR3 runs 15 residues. V lost 3 bases and J lost 4; bases outside the gene matches: 5. Drawing the rest from reference TRBV25-1 and TRBJ2-2, the complete variable domain is EADIYQTPRYLVIGTGKKITLECSQTMGHDKMYWYQQDPGMELHLIHYSYGVNSTEKGDLSSESTVSRIRTEHFPLTLESARPSHTSQYLCASSDLTGITGELFFGEGSRLTVL.

CDR3 bases: TGTGCCAGCTCACCCATGGACCTAACCAATGGCTACACCTTC. Amino acid sequence: CASSPMDLTNGYTF. The chain joins TRBV18 to TRBJ1-2; D is undetermined. Germline loops: CDR1 KGHSH, CDR2 LQKENI. The CDR3 covers 14 residues. Trimming removed 3 bases from V and 6 bases from J, with 14 bases in between.

V usage is TRBV5-4 and J usage is TRBJ1-6; 9 bases are a match to TRBD1. Germline V gene lookup returns CDR1 SGHNT and CDR2 YYREEE (reference sequence). V shed 4 bases, J shed 6 bases, and the junction held 5 bases outside the gene matches. The CDR3 length is 15 residues. CDR3 sequence: CASSAGQGGNSPLHF. The CDR3 DNA follows: TGTGCCAGCAGCGCGGGACAGGGAGGTAATTCACCCCTCCACTTT.

This chain connects TRBV7-8 to TRBJ2-7, with 7 bases lining up with TRBD1. The CDR3 has 14 residues. In germline, CDR1 is SGHVS, CDR2 FQNEAQ. The J segment lost 3 bases and the V segment lost 1 base, leaving 3 bases of the junction unmatched. CDR3 sequence reads: CASSLGGQDYEQYF. CDR3 bases: TGTGCCAGCAGCTTAGGCGGACAGGACTACGAGCAGTACTTC.

This rearrangement joins TRBV9 to TRBJ1-2; D remains ambiguous. Trimming pared 7 bases from V and 4 bases from J, leaving 8 bases between. The germline gives CDR1 SGDLS, CDR2 YYNGEE. This CDR3 has 11 amino acids. DNA of the CDR3: TGTGCCAGCGGAACCGTCTATGGCTACACCTTC. Protein sequence: CASGTVYGYTF.

The CDR3 here is CASSLGAGFEQYF. The CDR3 DNA reads TGTGCCAGCAGCTTGGGAGCGGGGTTCGAGCAGTACTTC. The chain carries TRBV13 and TRBJ2-7; 7 bases map to TRBD2. The CDR3 is 13 residues long. Trimming took 3 bases from V and 6 from J; bases not matched to a gene: 5. The V gene's germline CDR1 is PRHDT and CDR2 FYEKMQ (reference sequence). Using reference TRBV13 and TRBJ2-7 for the parts outside the CDR3, the full variable domain is AAGVIQSPRHLIKEKRETATLKCYPIPRHDTVYWYQQGPGQDPQFLISFYEKMQSDKGSIPDRFSAQQFSDYHSELNMSSLELGDSALYFCASSLGAGFEQYFGPGTRLTVT.

This clonotype was picked up a small number of times. This sequence joins TRBV30 and TRBJ2-7; 7 nucleotides line up with TRBD1. J was trimmed by 3 bases and V by 2 bases; bases with no gene match: 4. Germline loops: CDR1 GTSNPN, CDR2 SVGIG (reference sequence). The CDR3 loop spans 13 amino acids. DNA for the CDR3: TGTGCCTGGAGTTTTGCAGGGGGCTACGAGCAGTACTTC. Its protein product is CAWSFAGGYEQYF.

V is TRBV3-1 and J is TRBJ2-1, with TRBD2 as a possible D gene (6 bases). V was shortened by 3 bases and J by 5 bases, with 20 bases between the two germline ends. CDR1 LGHDT and CDR2 YNNKEL come from the germline V gene (reference sequence). The CDR3 has 17 amino acids. The DNA for the CDR3 is TGTGCCAGCAGCCATTTCGACCGTGCCGCTAGCGACAATGAGCAGTTCTTC. Protein product: CASSHFDRAASDNEQFF.

This chain uses TRBV5-4 with TRBJ2-7; 7 bases line up with TRBD2. The CDR3 totals 15 residues. The V segment lost 4 bases and the J segment 4 bases; nucleotides outside the gene matches: 11. The germline V gene has CDR1 SGHNT and CDR2 YYREEE (reference sequence). CDR3 in amino acids: CASSQGRAGTYEQYF. The DNA for the CDR3 is TGTGCCAGCAGCCAAGGCAGAGCGGGAACTTACGAGCAGTACTTC.

This chain connects TRBV9 to TRBJ2-5; a weak D match, TRBD2 (6 bases). Germline CDR1 reads SGDLS; CDR2 reads YYNGEE. V shed 0 bases and J shed 1 base, with 7 bases lying between them. The CDR3 consists of 14 residues. Here the CDR3 DNA reads TGTGCCAGCAGCGTAGGGGACTCCCAAGAGACCCAGTACTTC. This sequence encodes CASSVGDSQETQYF.

This rearrangement joins TRBV5-4 to TRBJ2-1, with D unresolved. Germline-derived CDR1 and CDR2 are SGHNT and YYREEE (reference sequence). The V end was cut by 4 bases, the J end by 5 bases, with 13 bases between. The CDR3 runs 14 residues. Here the CDR3 reads CASSPLGINNEQFF. The CDR3 coding sequence is TGTGCCAGCAGCCCTTTGGGTATTAACAATGAGCAGTTCTTC.

This chain connects TRBV6-2 or TRBV6-3 to TRBJ1-5, with 8 bases fitting TRBD1. CDR1 is MNHEY and CDR2 is SVGEGT in the germline V gene. V shed 7 bases, J shed 4 bases, and the junction held 3 bases outside the gene matches. The CDR3 is made up of 13 amino acids. CDR3 region: CASKQGANQPQHF. CDR3 sequence (DNA): TGTGCCAGCAAGCAGGGGGCGAATCAGCCCCAGCATTTT.

The V call is TRBV7-8, the J call TRBJ2-5; 7 nucleotides line up with TRBD2. The junction had 4 bases not matched to a gene; V was cut back by 4 bases and J by 5 bases. This CDR3 is 13 amino acids long. Germline V gene sequence: CDR1 SGHVS, CDR2 FQNEAQ. CDR3 amino acids: CASSSRELETQYF. In nucleotides, the CDR3 is TGTGCCAGCAGCTCGCGGGAGCTTGAGACCCAGTACTTC.

The chain links TRBV12-3 or TRBV12-4 to TRBJ2-7; unclear D gene. V lost 3 bases to trimming and J lost 1 base, with 7 bases between them. This CDR3 comprises 13 residues. CDR3 in amino acids: CASSFVGSYEQYF. In nucleotides, the CDR3 is TGTGCCAGCAGTTTTGTGGGATCCTACGAGCAGTACTTC.

The V and J genes are TRBV7-3 and TRBJ2-3; 7 nucleotides agree with TRBD2. J gave up 3 bases and V 0 bases, and 3 bases lay outside the gene matches. The length of the CDR3 is 15 residues. In germline, CDR1 is SGHTA, CDR2 FQGTGA. This CDR3 is CASSLTLAHTDTQYF. For the CDR3, the DNA is TGTGCCAGCAGCTTAACACTAGCGCATACAGATACGCAGTATTTT.

The chain carries TRBV30 and TRBJ2-1, with D uncertain. From germline, CDR1 is GTSNPN and CDR2 SVGIG (reference sequence). CDR3 size: 11 residues. The germline V and J ends were trimmed by 3 bases and 4 bases, with 4 bases remaining between them. CDR3 nucleotides: TGTGCCTGGAGAGGATACAATGAGCAGTTCTTC. Protein: CAWRGYNEQFF.

This chain uses TRBV12-3 or TRBV12-4 with TRBJ1-5; no clear D. CDR3 length equals 14 residues. Trimming removed 6 bases from V and 4 bases from J, with 13 bases in between. The CDR3 DNA follows: TGTGCCAGCAGCCTAAACAGTGCTAATCAGCCCCAGCATTTT. This encodes CASSLNSANQPQHF.

The chain combines TRBV25-1 with TRBJ2-7, with D maybe TRBD1 (5 bases). Trimming removed 1 base at V and 4 bases at J, with 26 bases between. CDR3 length: 19 residues. Looked up from germline, CDR1 is MGHDK and CDR2 is SYGVNS. The CDR3 reads CASSEFPLGRTSQGYEQYF. For the CDR3, the DNA is TGTGCCAGCAGTGAATTCCCGCTAGGAAGGACATCTCAAGGGTACGAGCAGTACTTC.

The chain has TRBV7-9 and TRBJ1-1; D not resolved. Trimming shortened V by 3 bases and J by 8 bases, and 10 bases separated the two germline ends. The CDR3 is 12 amino acids. Germline CDR1 is SEHNR and CDR2 is FQNEAQ (reference sequence). The CDR3 bases are TGTGCCAGCAGCTTTGCTCAGGACGAAGCTTTCTTT. Amino acids: CASSFAQDEAFF.

The chain uses TRBV12-3 or TRBV12-4 and TRBJ2-3; no clear D. The CDR3 spans 13 residues. Trimming pared 0 bases from V and 5 bases from J, leaving 6 bases between. The CDR3 is CASSLASGDTQYF. The CDR3 DNA reads as TGTGCCAGCAGTTTAGCTAGTGGAGATACGCAGTATTTT.

CDR3 residues: CASSPDGSSYEQYF. The CDR3 DNA is TGTGCCAGCAGCCCTGACGGGAGCTCCTACGAGCAGTACTTC. The rearrangement links TRBV5-6 to TRBJ2-7; a weak D match, TRBD2 (6 bases). There are 14 residues in the CDR3. V lost 4 bases to trimming and J lost 0 bases, with 11 bases between them. From germline, CDR1 is SGHDT and CDR2 YYEEEE.